This is a list of T cell receptor beta chains from one sample in a study of control samples from healthy donors and cancer patients. TCRdb's table, derived via immunoSEQ multiplex PCR, lists solely in-frame clones and lacks some. The repertoire holds tens of thousands of clones, with roughly 94% as singletons. Sequences were obtained from blood. All receptors derive from a man aged 30-40 years in good health. Both conserved end residues are trimmed from each CDR3. A D gene is named only where the DNA matches it firmly. Expanded clones get a size class; other rows say once, few or many, or leave the size out.

d_call: NA; v_call: TRBV9; j_call: TRBJ2-2; clone_size: NA; cdr3_aa: ASSVVGGAVAGELF
d_call: TRBD1; v_call: TRBV6-5; j_call: TRBJ1-1; clone_size: NA; cdr3_aa: ASSPTGGENTEAF
d_call: NA; v_call: TRBV5-6; j_call: TRBJ2-1; clone_size: few; cdr3_aa: ASSPRTLRYNEQF
d_call: NA; v_call: TRBV9; j_call: TRBJ1-1; clone_size: NA; cdr3_aa: ASSVATSGPQAF
d_call: TRBD1; v_call: TRBV7-2; j_call: TRBJ1-5; clone_size: NA; cdr3_aa: ASSLRDRTYSNQPQH
d_call: TRBD2; v_call: TRBV4-3; j_call: TRBJ2-1; clone_size: NA; cdr3_aa: ASSQDSPGMGLAEYNEQF
d_call: TRBD2; v_call: TRBV28; j_call: TRBJ2-3; clone_size: NA; cdr3_aa: ASSSGLAGRTDTQY
d_call: NA; v_call: TRBV4-3; j_call: TRBJ2-7; clone_size: NA; cdr3_aa: ASSQDWDGIYEQY
d_call: NA; v_call: TRBV7-9; j_call: TRBJ2-5; clone_size: NA; cdr3_aa: ASSDPNRVQETQY
d_call: NA; v_call: TRBV27; j_call: TRBJ2-7; clone_size: NA; cdr3_aa: ASSSGRSGPSYEQY
d_call: NA; v_call: TRBV7-3; j_call: TRBJ2-1; clone_size: once; cdr3_aa: ASSPPQAGNEQF
d_call: NA; v_call: TRBV6-2/TRBV6-3; j_call: TRBJ1-5; clone_size: NA; cdr3_aa: ASSRGNQPQH
d_call: NA; v_call: TRBV9; j_call: TRBJ2-1; clone_size: NA; cdr3_aa: ASSLRTDRNEQF